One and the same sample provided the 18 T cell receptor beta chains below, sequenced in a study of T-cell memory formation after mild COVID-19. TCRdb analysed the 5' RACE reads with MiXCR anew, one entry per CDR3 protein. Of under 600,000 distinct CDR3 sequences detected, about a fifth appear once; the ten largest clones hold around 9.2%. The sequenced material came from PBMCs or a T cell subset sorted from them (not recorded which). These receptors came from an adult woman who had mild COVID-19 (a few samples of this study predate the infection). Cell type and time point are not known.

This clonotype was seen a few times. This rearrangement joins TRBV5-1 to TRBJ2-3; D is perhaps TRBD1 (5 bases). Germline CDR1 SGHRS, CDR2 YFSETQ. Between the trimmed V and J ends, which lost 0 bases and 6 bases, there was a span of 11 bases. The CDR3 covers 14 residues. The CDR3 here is CASSLDRFVDTQYF. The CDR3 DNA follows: TGCGCCAGCAGCTTGGACAGGTTTGTGGATACGCAGTATTTT.

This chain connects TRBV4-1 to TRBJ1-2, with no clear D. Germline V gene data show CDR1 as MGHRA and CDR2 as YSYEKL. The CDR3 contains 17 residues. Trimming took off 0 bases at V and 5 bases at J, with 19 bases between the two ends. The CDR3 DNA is TGCGCCAGCAGCCAAGACCTGAACGCTCGGACCAATTATGGCTACACCTTC. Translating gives CASSQDLNARTNYGYTF.

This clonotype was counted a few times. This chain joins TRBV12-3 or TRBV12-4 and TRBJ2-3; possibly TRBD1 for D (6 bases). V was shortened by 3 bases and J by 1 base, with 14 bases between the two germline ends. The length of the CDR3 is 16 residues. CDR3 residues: CASSFYGTSGTDTQYF. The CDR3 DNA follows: TGTGCCAGCAGTTTTTATGGGACATCTGGCACAGATACGCAGTATTTT.

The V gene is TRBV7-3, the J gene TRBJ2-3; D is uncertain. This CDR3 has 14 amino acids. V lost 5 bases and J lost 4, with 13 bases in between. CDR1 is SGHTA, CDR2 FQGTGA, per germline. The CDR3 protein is CASSPSWAADTQYF. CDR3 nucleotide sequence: TGTGCCAGCAGCCCTTCCTGGGCCGCAGATACGCAGTATTTT.

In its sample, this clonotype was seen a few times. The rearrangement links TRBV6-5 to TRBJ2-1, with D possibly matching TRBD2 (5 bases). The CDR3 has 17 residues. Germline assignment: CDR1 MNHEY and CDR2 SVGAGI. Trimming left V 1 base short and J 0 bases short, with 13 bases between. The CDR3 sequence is CASSYYYGGSSYNEQFF. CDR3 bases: TGTGCCAGCAGTTACTACTATGGCGGGTCCTCCTACAATGAGCAGTTCTTC.

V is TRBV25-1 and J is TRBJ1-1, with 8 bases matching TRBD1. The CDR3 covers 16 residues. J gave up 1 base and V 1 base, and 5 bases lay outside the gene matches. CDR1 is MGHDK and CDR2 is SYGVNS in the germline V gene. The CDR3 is CASSEWAGGANTEAFF. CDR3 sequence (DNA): TGTGCCAGCAGTGAATGGGCAGGGGGCGCGAACACTGAAGCTTTCTTT.

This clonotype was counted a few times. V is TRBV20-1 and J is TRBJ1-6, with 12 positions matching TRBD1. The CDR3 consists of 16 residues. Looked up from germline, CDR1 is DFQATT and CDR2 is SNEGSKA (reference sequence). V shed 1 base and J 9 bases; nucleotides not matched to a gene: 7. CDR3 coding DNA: TGCAGTGCTAGAGCCGGGACAGGGGGCAGAGGTTCACCCCTCCACTTT. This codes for CSARAGTGGRGSPLHF.

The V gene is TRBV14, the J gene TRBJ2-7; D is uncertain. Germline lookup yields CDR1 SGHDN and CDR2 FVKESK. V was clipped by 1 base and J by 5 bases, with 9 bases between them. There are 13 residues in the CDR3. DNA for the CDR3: TGTGCCAGCAGCCAAGGCCCAGACCACGAGCAGTACTTC. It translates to CASSQGPDHEQYF.

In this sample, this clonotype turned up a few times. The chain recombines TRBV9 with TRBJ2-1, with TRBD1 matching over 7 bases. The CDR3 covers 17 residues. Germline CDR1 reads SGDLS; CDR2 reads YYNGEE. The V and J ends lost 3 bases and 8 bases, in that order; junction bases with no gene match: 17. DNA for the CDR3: TGTGCCAGCAGCGCCGAATATTCGGCCCAAGGGGGCGATGAGCAGTTCTTC. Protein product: CASSAEYSAQGGDEQFF.

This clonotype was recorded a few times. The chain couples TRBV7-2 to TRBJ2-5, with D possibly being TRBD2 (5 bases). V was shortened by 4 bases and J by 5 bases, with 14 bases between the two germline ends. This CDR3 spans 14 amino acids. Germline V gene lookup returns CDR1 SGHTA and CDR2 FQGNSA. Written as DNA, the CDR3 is TGTGCCAGCAGCTCTGGCGGGCCCAGTGAGACCCAGTACTTC. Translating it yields CASSSGGPSETQYF.

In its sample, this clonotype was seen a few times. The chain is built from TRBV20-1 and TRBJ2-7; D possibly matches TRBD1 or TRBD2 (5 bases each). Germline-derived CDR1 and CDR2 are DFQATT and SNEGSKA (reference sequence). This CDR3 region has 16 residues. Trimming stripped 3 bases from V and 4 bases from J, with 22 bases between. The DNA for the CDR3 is TGCAGTGCTAGGGGGGTCGACAGCGCGGCCCCTTACGAGCAGTACTTC. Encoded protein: CSARGVDSAAPYEQYF.

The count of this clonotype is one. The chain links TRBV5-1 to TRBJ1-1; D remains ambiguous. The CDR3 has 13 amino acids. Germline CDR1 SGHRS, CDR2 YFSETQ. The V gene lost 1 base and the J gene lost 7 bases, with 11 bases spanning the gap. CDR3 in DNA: TGCGCCAGCAGCTTGATGGTTGCTAGTGAAGCTTTCTTT. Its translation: CASSLMVASEAFF.

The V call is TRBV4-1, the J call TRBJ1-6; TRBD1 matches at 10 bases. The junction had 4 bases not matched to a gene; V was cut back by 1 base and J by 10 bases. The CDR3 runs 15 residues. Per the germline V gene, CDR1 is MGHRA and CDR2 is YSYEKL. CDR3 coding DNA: TGCGCCAGCAGCCAAGCCGGGACAGGGGTATCACCCCTCCACTTT. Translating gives CASSQAGTGVSPLHF.

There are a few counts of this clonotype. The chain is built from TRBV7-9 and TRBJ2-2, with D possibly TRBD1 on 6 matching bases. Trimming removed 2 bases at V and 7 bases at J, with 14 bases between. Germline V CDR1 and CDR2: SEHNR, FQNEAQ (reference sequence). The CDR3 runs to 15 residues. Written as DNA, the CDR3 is TGTGCCAGCAGCTTACAAGTTGGGGGCGGCGGGGAGCTGTTTTTT. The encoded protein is CASSLQVGGGGELFF.

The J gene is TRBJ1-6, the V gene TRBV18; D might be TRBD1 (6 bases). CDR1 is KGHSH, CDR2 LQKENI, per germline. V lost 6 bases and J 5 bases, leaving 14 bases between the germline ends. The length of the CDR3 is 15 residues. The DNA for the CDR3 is TGTGCCAGCTCGCCAGGGGTCCGGGATAATTCACCCCTCCACTTT. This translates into CASSPGVRDNSPLHF. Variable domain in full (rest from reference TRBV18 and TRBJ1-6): NAGVMQNPRHLVRRRGQEARLRCSPMKGHSHVYWYRQLPEEGLKFMVYLQKENIIDESGMPKERFSAEFPKEGPSILRIQQVVRGDSAAYFCASSPGVRDNSPLHFGNGTRLTVT.

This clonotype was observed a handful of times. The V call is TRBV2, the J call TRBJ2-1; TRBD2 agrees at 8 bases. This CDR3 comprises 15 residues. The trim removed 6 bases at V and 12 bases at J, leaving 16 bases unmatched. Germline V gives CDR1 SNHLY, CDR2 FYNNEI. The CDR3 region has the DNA TGTGCCAGCAGCGCGTCCACATATTCGGGGGGGCGGCAGTTCTTC. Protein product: CASSASTYSGGRQFF. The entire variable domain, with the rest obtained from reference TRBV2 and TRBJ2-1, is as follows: EPEVTQTPSHQVTQMGQEVILRCVPISNHLYFYWYRQILGQKVEFLVSFYNNEISEKSEIFDDQFSVERPDGSNFTLKIRSTKLEDSAMYFCASSASTYSGGRQFFGPGTRLTVL.

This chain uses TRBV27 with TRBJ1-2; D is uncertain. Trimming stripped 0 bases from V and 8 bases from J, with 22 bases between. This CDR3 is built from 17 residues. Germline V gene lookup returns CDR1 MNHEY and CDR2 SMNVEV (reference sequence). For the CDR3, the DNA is TGTGCCAGCAGTTTATCCCCCGTTGACATCTACGTCGGGGGCTACACCTTC. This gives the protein CASSLSPVDIYVGGYTF.

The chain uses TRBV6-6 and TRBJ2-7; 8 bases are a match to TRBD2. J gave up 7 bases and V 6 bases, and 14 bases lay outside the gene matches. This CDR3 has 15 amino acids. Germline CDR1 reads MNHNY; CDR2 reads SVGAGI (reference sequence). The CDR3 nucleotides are TGTGCCAGCAGCCCACATACTAGCGGCTCGCTTGAGCAGTACTTC. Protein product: CASSPHTSGSLEQYF.